This T cell receptor beta chain was found in a study of cytomegalovirus exposure and HLA in healthy donors. About the research overall: Researchers found that more than 70% of over 350 genotyped donors fell within the Caucasian-associated ancestry cluster. Study-wide points: The study designated some 180 TCR beta chains cytomegalovirus-associated.

Researchers ran the PCR with 60 Vbeta and 13 Jbeta primers. Repertoires were generated with immunoSEQ multiplex PCR, while TCRdb's copy carries only in-frame clones and drops some. Of about 190,000 clones in the sample, approximately 84% were seen once. There are 15 residues in the CDR3. V gave up 0 bases and J gave up 0 bases, with 10 bases separating them. The germline V gene encodes CDR1 SGHKS and CDR2 YYEKEE (reference sequence). This clone was found once. The antigen remains undetermined. The V call is TRBV5-5, the J call TRBJ2-7; D is perhaps TRBD2 (7 bases). The sample was PBMCs. The origin of this receptor is a woman in her forties or fifties in good health and CMV-seropositive. CDR3 region: CASSLGGGGSYEQYF. The CDR3 region has the DNA TGTGCCAGCAGCTTGGGAGGGGGGGGCTCCTACGAGCAGTACTTC.